The 28 T cell receptor beta chains listed next were all sequenced from one sample in a study of early T cells in non-severe SARS-CoV-2 infection. TCRdb redid the calling of the 5' RACE reads with MiXCR, one entry per CDR3 protein. The data contain about 50,000 distinct CDR3 sequences, over 9.5% of them seen just once; the ten biggest clones take up under 7.5%. Sequencing was carried out using whole blood. These receptors all stem from an adult who was a healthcare worker with PCR-confirmed SARS-CoV-2 infection or an uninfected control (not recorded which).

This clonotype was seen repeatedly, ten times or more. The rearrangement joins TRBV30 to TRBJ2-7; 15 positions agree with TRBD2. CDR1 and CDR2 from the germline V gene are GTSNPN and SVGIG (reference sequence). The CDR3 length is 14 residues. V lost 0 bases, J lost 7 bases, and 1 base stayed unmatched. CDR3 DNA sequence: TGTGCCTGGAGTGTGGGACTAGCGGGAGGTGAGCAGTACTTC. Translated: CAWSVGLAGGEQYF.

For the CDR3, the DNA is TGTGCCAGCGGTATACAGGGGAGCTATGGCTACACCTTC. It yields the protein CASGIQGSYGYTF. This chain uses TRBV2 with TRBJ1-2; the match to TRBD1 covers 7 bases. Germline loops: CDR1 SNHLY, CDR2 FYNNEI. The CDR3 runs 13 residues. The V segment lost 8 bases and the J segment 4 bases; nucleotides outside the gene matches: 7.

The rearrangement joins TRBV20-1 to TRBJ2-2, with D perhaps TRBD1 (5 bases). V was shortened by 6 bases and J by 3 bases, with 8 bases between the two germline ends. Germline V gene lookup returns CDR1 DFQATT and CDR2 SNEGSKA (reference sequence). This CDR3 contains 12 residues. The CDR3 region is CSALQDTGELFF. The CDR3 coding sequence is TGCAGTGCCCTACAGGACACCGGGGAGCTGTTTTTT.

The chain carries TRBV5-1 and TRBJ2-7; 13 positions agree with TRBD2. The V gene's germline CDR1 is SGHRS and CDR2 YFSETQ. This CDR3 is built from 15 residues. Unmatched junction bases numbered 7, after V lost 4 bases and J lost 6 bases. CDR3 DNA sequence: TGCGCCAGCAGCACGACTAGCGGGGGGACCCTCGAGCAGTACTTC. Protein: CASSTTSGGTLEQYF.

At least ten counts were recorded for this clonotype. V is TRBV5-1 and J is TRBJ2-1; 12 bases are a match to TRBD2. The CDR3 has 15 amino acids. The germline gives CDR1 SGHRS, CDR2 YFSETQ. Trimming took 5 bases from V and 4 from J; bases not matched to a gene: 4. Here the CDR3 reads CASRSGTSGYNEQFF. CDR3 DNA sequence: TGCGCCAGCAGGTCCGGGACTAGCGGGTACAATGAGCAGTTCTTC. The entire variable domain, with the rest obtained from reference TRBV5-1 and TRBJ2-1, is as follows: KAGVTQTPRYLIKTRGQQVTLSCSPISGHRSVSWYQQTPGQGLQFLFEYFSETQRNKGNFPGRFSGRQFSNSRSEMNVSTLELGDSALYLCASRSGTSGYNEQFFGPGTRLTVL.

This clonotype was detected many times. The chain has TRBV9 and TRBJ1-1, with D perhaps TRBD1 (5 bases). CDR1 is SGDLS and CDR2 is YYNGEE in the germline V gene. The CDR3 loop spans 14 amino acids. Trimming removed 8 bases from V and 3 bases from J, with 17 bases in between. CDR3 sequence: CASSRAREDTEAFF. CDR3 DNA: TGTGCCAGTTCCCGTGCCAGGGAGGACACTGAAGCTTTCTTT.

This clonotype was seen repeatedly, ten times or more. The V call is TRBV5-1, the J call TRBJ2-3, with 8 bases aligning to TRBD1. Looked up from germline, CDR1 is SGHRS and CDR2 is YFSETQ. The CDR3 is 16 amino acids. Unmatched junction bases numbered 8, after V lost 3 bases and J lost 2 bases. CDR3 sequence reads: CASSSTGEHYTDTQYF. In DNA, the CDR3 is TGCGCCAGCAGCTCGACAGGGGAACACTACACAGATACGCAGTATTTT.

This clonotype came up many times. The chain employs TRBV11-2 and TRBJ2-5; a weak D match, TRBD2 (6 bases). CDR1 is SGHAT, CDR2 FQNNGV, per germline. The V and J ends lost 5 bases and 0 bases respectively, with 19 bases between them. The CDR3 totals 17 residues. The CDR3 DNA is TGTGCCAGCAGCCGAAGGGGTAGCGGTTTGTACCAAGAGACCCAGTACTTC. This gives the protein CASSRRGSGLYQETQYF.

This clonotype was picked up many times. V usage is TRBV24-1 and J usage is TRBJ2-2; D not certain. CDR1 is KGHDR and CDR2 is SFDVKD in the germline V gene. CDR3 length: 17 amino acids. Trimming shortened V by 5 bases and J by 3 bases, and 18 bases separated the two germline ends. This CDR3 reads CATSGLSKVAYTGELFF. CDR3 coding DNA: TGTGCCACCAGTGGACTCTCTAAGGTCGCCTACACCGGGGAGCTGTTTTTT.

At least ten counts were recorded for this clonotype. The J gene is TRBJ1-5, the V gene TRBV20-1; 8 bases line up with TRBD1. In germline, CDR1 is DFQATT, CDR2 SNEGSKA (reference sequence). The CDR3 sequence is 13 residues long. The V and J ends lost 6 bases and 5 bases, in that order; junction bases with no gene match: 6. The CDR3 protein is CSAVQGVDQPQHF. CDR3 DNA: TGCAGTGCGGTACAGGGGGTAGATCAGCCCCAGCATTTT.

The CDR3 bases are TGTGCCAGCAGCCAAGGTCTCCGGTTCAGGGGGCCTCTCCACGAGCAGTACTTC. This codes for CASSQGLRFRGPLHEQYF. This chain links TRBV14 with TRBJ2-7, with 8 bases aligning to TRBD1. The length of the CDR3 is 18 residues. Germline CDR1 and CDR2: SGHDN and FVKESK. With 1 base clipped from V and 5 bases from J, the junction kept 16 bases outside the gene matches.

This clonotype was detected many times. CDR3 in amino acids: CASILPGTVGNTEAFF. The CDR3, as DNA: TGTGCCAGCATTCTACCCGGGACAGTCGGGAACACTGAAGCTTTCTTT. This rearrangement joins TRBV7-9 to TRBJ1-1; 7 bases line up with TRBD1. The CDR3 sequence is 16 residues long. Germline CDR1 SEHNR, CDR2 FQNEAQ (reference sequence). The ends lost 7 bases at V and 1 base at J; junction bases unmatched: 12.

This clonotype was detected only a few times. The chain combines TRBV29-1 with TRBJ2-3, with D perhaps matching TRBD1 (5 bases). The CDR3 loop spans 16 amino acids. Deletions cut 1 base from V and 0 bases from J, with 14 bases between. Per the germline V gene, CDR1 is SQVTM and CDR2 is ANQGSEA. CDR3 residues: CSVEGPKGISTDTQYF. CDR3 in DNA: TGCAGCGTTGAAGGGCCTAAGGGGATTAGCACAGATACGCAGTATTTT.

There are a few counts of this clonotype. The J gene is TRBJ2-5, the V gene TRBV29-1; 9 positions match TRBD1. The V gene's germline CDR1 is SQVTM and CDR2 ANQGSEA. Germline trimming cut 6 bases from V and 4 bases from J; bases unmatched to any gene: 6. The CDR3 loop spans 13 amino acids. CDR3 sequence reads: CSVTGGAGETQYF. The CDR3 DNA sequence: TGCAGCGTCACAGGGGGCGCAGGAGAGACCCAGTACTTC.

Many counts were recorded for this clonotype. The genes are TRBV6-5 and TRBJ1-1, with no clear D. CDR3 length equals 12 residues. CDR1 is MNHEY and CDR2 is SVGAGI in the germline V gene. Trimming left V 5 bases short and J 0 bases short, with 4 bases between. This CDR3 is CASSTMNTEAFF. For the CDR3, the DNA is TGTGCCAGCAGTACAATGAACACTGAAGCTTTCTTT.

This clonotype has a handful of counts. This rearrangement joins TRBV7-9 to TRBJ2-5; 13 bases are a match to TRBD2. The CDR3 consists of 18 residues. The germline V gene encodes CDR1 SEHNR and CDR2 FQNEAQ (reference sequence). V trimming: 4 bases; J trimming: 4 bases; junction bases outside the gene matches: 12. The CDR3 DNA sequence: TGTGCCAGCAGCTCCACTGGAGGACTAGCGGGAGATGGAGAGACCCAGTACTTC. Amino acids: CASSSTGGLAGDGETQYF.

This clonotype has just a few counts. V is TRBV10-1 and J is TRBJ2-6; 7 bases line up with TRBD1. The germline gives CDR1 WNHNN, CDR2 SYGVQD (reference sequence). Trimming cost V 4 bases and J 0 bases; bases outside gene matches: 3. The CDR3 is made up of 16 amino acids. DNA for the CDR3: TGCGCCAGCAGTGGGGGACAGCCCTCTGGGGCCAACGTCCTGACTTTC. Translating gives CASSGGQPSGANVLTF.

This clonotype was picked up many times. V is TRBV11-2 and J is TRBJ2-7; D is possibly TRBD1 (5 bases). The CDR3 spans 15 residues. The germline V gene encodes CDR1 SGHAT and CDR2 FQNNGV. V was clipped by 1 base and J by 6 bases, with 16 bases between them. The CDR3 nucleotides read TGTGCCAGCAGCTTAGTTAGCTATGCCCAGGGCGAGCAGTACTTC. It yields the protein CASSLVSYAQGEQYF.

The V call is TRBV9, the J call TRBJ2-3; weak D call: TRBD1 (5 bases). Germline loops: CDR1 SGDLS, CDR2 YYNGEE. The CDR3 has 13 amino acids. V lost 3 bases, J lost 2 bases, and 7 bases lay in between. This CDR3 reads CASSGGLTDTQYF. As DNA, the CDR3 is TGTGCCAGCAGCGGGGGCCTCACAGATACGCAGTATTTT.

This clonotype was observed at least ten times. The chain is built from TRBV3-1 and TRBJ2-7; D is uncertain. The V gene's germline CDR1 is LGHDT and CDR2 YNNKEL (reference sequence). The ends were cut back, 0 bases at V and 6 bases at J, with 9 bases in the middle. The CDR3 runs to 13 residues. Here the CDR3 DNA reads TGTGCCAGCAGCCAAGATCGAGGTCTCGAGCAGTACTTC. This codes for CASSQDRGLEQYF.

The chain combines TRBV10-3 with TRBJ1-1; unclear D gene. Germline CDR1 reads ENHRY; CDR2 reads SYGVKD. Trimming took 0 bases from V and 4 from J, leaving 21 bases between them. This CDR3 has 18 amino acids. The CDR3 sequence is CAISESGSLFGVSTEAFF. In DNA form, the CDR3 reads TGTGCCATCAGTGAGTCTGGGAGTCTCTTCGGGGTGAGCACTGAAGCTTTCTTT.

There are many counts of this clonotype. The chain employs TRBV12-3 or TRBV12-4 and TRBJ2-1; 9 bases fit TRBD1. The trim removed 4 bases at V and 8 bases at J, leaving 9 bases unmatched. This CDR3 contains 15 residues. The CDR3 DNA follows: TGTGCCAGCAGTTGGGGACAGGGCTCTGGGGATGAGCAGTTCTTC. Its translation is CASSWGQGSGDEQFF.

CDR3 sequence (DNA): TGTGCCAGCAGCGCAGACTCTAGCGGGAATTACTACGAGCAGTACTTC. It yields the protein CASSADSSGNYYEQYF. This chain connects TRBV7-2 to TRBJ2-7, with 9 bases fitting TRBD2. Germline CDR1 reads SGHTA; CDR2 reads FQGNSA. Trimming removed 5 bases from V and 3 bases from J; junction bases left unmatched: 11. The length of the CDR3 is 16 residues.

This clonotype was seen more than once but under ten times. The chain employs TRBV18 and TRBJ2-1, with 8 positions matching TRBD2. This CDR3 has 15 amino acids. Germline values: CDR1 KGHSH, CDR2 LQKENI. Trimming removed 1 base from V and 4 bases from J; junction bases left unmatched: 3. This CDR3 reads CASSPLSGVYNEQFF. For the CDR3, the DNA is TGTGCCAGCTCACCACTTAGCGGGGTTTACAATGAGCAGTTCTTC.

This chain uses TRBV6-2 or TRBV6-3 with TRBJ2-7; unclear D gene. Trimming pared 0 bases from V and 6 bases from J, leaving 18 bases between. The CDR3 runs to 16 residues. Germline V gene sequence: CDR1 MNHEY, CDR2 SVGEGT. In DNA form, the CDR3 reads TGTGCCAGCAGTTACTCGTCGGCACCAACCTCCGGCGAGCAGTACTTC. Translating it yields CASSYSSAPTSGEQYF.

At least ten counts were recorded for this clonotype. The chain carries TRBV5-1 and TRBJ1-1; D is unclear. Germline lookup yields CDR1 SGHRS and CDR2 YFSETQ. CDR3 length: 16 amino acids. V dropped 4 bases and J dropped 11 bases, with 27 bases sitting between them. This CDR3 is CASSLNTGPQRRRAFF. As DNA, the CDR3 is TGCGCCAGCAGCCTGAACACCGGGCCCCAAAGGAGAAGGGCTTTCTTT.

In this sample, this clonotype turned up many times. The CDR3 DNA follows: TGCAGTGCCTCGACTAGCGGAAAAAACATTCAGTACTTC. This encodes CSASTSGKNIQYF. The gene calls are TRBV20-1 and TRBJ2-4; 9 bases are shared with TRBD2. The CDR3 has 13 residues. Germline trimming cut 6 bases from V and 4 bases from J; bases unmatched to any gene: 4. The germline gives CDR1 DFQATT, CDR2 SNEGSKA (reference sequence).

The V and J genes are TRBV9 and TRBJ1-6; D gene unclear. Germline values: CDR1 SGDLS, CDR2 YYNGEE. V lost 0 bases to trimming and J lost 7 bases, with 11 bases between them. This CDR3 contains 15 residues. This chain's CDR3 is CASSVVADGNSPLHF. CDR3 DNA sequence: TGTGCCAGCAGCGTAGTGGCGGACGGGAATTCACCCCTCCACTTT.